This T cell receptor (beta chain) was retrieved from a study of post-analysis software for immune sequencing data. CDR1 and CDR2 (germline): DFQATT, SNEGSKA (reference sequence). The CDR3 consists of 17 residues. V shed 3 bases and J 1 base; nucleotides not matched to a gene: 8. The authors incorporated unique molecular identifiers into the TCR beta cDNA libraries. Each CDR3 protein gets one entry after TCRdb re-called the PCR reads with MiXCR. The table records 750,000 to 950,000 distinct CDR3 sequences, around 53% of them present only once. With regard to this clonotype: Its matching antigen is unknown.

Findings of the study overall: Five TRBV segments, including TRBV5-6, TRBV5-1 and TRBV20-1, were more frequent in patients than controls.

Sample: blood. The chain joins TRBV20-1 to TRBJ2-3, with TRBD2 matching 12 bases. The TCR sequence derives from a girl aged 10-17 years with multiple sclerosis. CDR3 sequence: CSASGLAGGPRTDTQYF. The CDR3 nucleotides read TGCAGTGCTAGTGGTCTAGCGGGAGGGCCGCGCACAGATACGCAGTATTTT.